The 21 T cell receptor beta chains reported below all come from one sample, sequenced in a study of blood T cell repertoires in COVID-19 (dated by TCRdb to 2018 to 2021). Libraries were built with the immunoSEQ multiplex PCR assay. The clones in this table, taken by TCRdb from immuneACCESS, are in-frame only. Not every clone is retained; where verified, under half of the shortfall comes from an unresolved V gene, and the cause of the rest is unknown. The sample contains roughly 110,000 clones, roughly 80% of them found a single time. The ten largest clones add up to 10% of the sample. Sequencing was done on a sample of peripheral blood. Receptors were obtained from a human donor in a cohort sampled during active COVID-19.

The CDR3 DNA reads TGTGCCACCAGTGACAGTAATGAGCAGTTCTTC. Translated: CATSDSNEQFF. V and J are TRBV24-1 and TRBJ2-1, with D uncertain. Germline CDR1 reads KGHDR; CDR2 reads SFDVKD. V was pared by 4 bases and J by 7 bases, with 4 bases between. This CDR3 has 11 amino acids.

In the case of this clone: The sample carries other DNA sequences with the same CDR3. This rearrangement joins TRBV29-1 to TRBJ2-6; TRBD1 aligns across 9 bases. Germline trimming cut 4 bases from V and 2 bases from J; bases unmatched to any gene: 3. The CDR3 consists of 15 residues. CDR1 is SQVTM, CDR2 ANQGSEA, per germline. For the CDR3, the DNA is TGCAGCGTTGGGGGACAGGGTGCTGGGGCCAACGTCCTGACTTTC. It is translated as CSVGGQGAGANVLTF.

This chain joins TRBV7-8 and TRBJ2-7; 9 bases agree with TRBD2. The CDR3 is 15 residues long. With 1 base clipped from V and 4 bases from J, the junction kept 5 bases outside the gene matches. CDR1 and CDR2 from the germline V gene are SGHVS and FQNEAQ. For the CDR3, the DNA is TGTGCCAGCAGCTTAGTTAGCGGGAGTGGTTACGAGCAGTACTTC. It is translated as CASSLVSGSGYEQYF. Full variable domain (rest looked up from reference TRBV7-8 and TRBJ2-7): GAGVSQSPRYKVAKRGQDVALRCDPISGHVSLFWYQQALGQGPEFLTYFQNEAQLDKSGLPSDRFFAERPEGSVSTLKIQRTQQEDSAVYLCASSLVSGSGYEQYFGPGTRLTVT.

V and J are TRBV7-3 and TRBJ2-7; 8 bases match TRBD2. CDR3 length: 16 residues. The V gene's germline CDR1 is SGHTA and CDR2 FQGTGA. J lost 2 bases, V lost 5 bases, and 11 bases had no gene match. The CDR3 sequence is CASSPRKGSGTYEQYF. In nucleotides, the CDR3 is TGTGCCAGCAGCCCCCGGAAAGGTAGCGGGACCTACGAGCAGTACTTC.

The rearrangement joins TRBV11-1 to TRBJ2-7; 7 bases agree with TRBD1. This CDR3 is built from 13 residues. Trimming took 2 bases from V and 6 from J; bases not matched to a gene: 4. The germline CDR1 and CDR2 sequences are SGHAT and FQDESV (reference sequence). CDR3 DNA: TGTGCCAGCAGCTTACTGACAGGGTCCGAGCAGTACTTC. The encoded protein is CASSLLTGSEQYF.

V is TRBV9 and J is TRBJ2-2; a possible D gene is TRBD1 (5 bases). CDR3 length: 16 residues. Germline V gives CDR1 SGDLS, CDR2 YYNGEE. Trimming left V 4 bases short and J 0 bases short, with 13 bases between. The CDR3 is CASSSGQEPNTGELFF. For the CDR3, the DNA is TGTGCCAGCAGCTCAGGACAAGAACCGAACACCGGGGAGCTGTTTTTT. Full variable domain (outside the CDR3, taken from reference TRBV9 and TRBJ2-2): DSGVTQTPKHLITATGQRVTLRCSPRSGDLSVYWYQQSLDQGLQFLIQYYNGEERAKGNILERFSAQQFPDLHSELNLSSLELGDSALYFCASSSGQEPNTGELFFGEGSRLTVL.

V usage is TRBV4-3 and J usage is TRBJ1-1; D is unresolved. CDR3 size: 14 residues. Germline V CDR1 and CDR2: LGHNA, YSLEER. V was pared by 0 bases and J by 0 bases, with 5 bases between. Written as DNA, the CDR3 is TGCGCCAGCAGCCAAGAGAGGATGAACACTGAAGCTTTCTTT. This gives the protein CASSQERMNTEAFF.

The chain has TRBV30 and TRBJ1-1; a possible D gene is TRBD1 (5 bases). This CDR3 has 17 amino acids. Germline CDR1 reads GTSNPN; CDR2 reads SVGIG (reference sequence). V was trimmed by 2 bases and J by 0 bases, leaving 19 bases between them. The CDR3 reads CAWSNSQGGLMNTEAFF. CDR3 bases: TGTGCCTGGAGTAACTCGCAGGGAGGCCTCATGAACACTGAAGCTTTCTTT.

CDR3 protein: CASSYLAGMNTEAFF. The CDR3 DNA sequence: TGTGCCAGCAGTTACTTGGCGGGAATGAACACTGAAGCTTTCTTT. This chain links TRBV6-5 with TRBJ1-1, with D uncertain. This CDR3 is built from 15 residues. Germline CDR1 reads MNHEY; CDR2 reads SVGAGI. V was cut by 1 base and J by 0 bases, with 9 bases left in between.

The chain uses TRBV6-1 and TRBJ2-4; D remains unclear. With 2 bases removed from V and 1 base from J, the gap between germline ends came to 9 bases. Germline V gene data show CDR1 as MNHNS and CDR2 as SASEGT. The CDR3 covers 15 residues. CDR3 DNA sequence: TGTGCCAGCAGTGAACCGGGTGAGGCCAAAAACATTCAGTACTTC. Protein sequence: CASSEPGEAKNIQYF.

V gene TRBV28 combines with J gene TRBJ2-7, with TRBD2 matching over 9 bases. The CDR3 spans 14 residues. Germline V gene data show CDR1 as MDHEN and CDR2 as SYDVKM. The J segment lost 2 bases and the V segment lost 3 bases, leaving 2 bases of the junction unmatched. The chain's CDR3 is CASSFLAGAYEQYF. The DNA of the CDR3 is TGTGCCAGCAGTTTTTTAGCGGGAGCCTACGAGCAGTACTTC.

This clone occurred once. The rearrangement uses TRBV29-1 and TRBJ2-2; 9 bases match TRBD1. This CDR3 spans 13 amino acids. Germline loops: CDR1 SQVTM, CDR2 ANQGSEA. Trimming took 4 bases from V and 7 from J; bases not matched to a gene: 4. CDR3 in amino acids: CSVVGQGNGELFF. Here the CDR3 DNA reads TGCAGCGTTGTTGGACAGGGGAACGGGGAGCTGTTTTTT.

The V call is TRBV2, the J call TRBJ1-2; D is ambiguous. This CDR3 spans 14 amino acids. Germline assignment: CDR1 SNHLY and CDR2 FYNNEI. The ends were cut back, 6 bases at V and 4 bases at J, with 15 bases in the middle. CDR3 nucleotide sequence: TGTGCCAGCAGGGAGGTCGGAGCGGGCTATGGCTACACCTTC. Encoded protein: CASREVGAGYGYTF. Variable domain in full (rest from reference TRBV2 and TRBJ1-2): EPEVTQTPSHQVTQMGQEVILRCVPISNHLYFYWYRQILGQKVEFLVSFYNNEISEKSEIFDDQFSVERPDGSNFTLKIRSTKLEDSAMYFCASREVGAGYGYTFGSGTRLTVV.

The DNA for the CDR3 is TGTGCCAGCAGCTTGGCTCCGTACGAGCAGTACTTC. Translating gives CASSLAPYEQYF. The chain links TRBV5-8 to TRBJ2-7; D is unclear. Trimming shortened V by 0 bases and J by 4 bases, and 5 bases separated the two germline ends. The CDR3 contains 12 residues. Germline V gene sequence: CDR1 SGHTS, CDR2 YDEGEE. The full variable domain, in which reference TRBV5-8 and TRBJ2-7 provide the parts outside the CDR3, is EAGVTQSPTHLIKTRGQQATLRCSPISGHTSVYWYQQALGLGLQFLLWYDEGEERNRGNFPPRFSGRQFPNYSSELNVNALELEDSALYLCASSLAPYEQYFGPGTRLTVT.

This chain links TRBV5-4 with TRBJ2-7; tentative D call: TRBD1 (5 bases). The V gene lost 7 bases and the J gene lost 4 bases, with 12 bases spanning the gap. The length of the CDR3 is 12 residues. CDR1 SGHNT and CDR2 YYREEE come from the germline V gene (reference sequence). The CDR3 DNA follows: TGTGCCAGCGGCAGGGTGGGGTACGAGCAGTACTTC. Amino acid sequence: CASGRVGYEQYF.

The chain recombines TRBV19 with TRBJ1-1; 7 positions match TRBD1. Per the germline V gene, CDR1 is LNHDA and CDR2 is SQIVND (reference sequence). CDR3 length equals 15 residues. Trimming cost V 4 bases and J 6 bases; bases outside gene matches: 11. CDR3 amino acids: CASSRQGVVRSEAFF. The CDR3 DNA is TGTGCCAGTAGTAGACAGGGCGTGGTAAGGTCTGAAGCTTTCTTT.

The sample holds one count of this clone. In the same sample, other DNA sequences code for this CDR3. The CDR3 spells CASRRQGNTEAFF. The CDR3 coding sequence is TGTGCCAGCAGGAGGCAAGGGAACACTGAAGCTTTCTTT. The rearrangement uses TRBV6-5 and TRBJ1-1; no definite D call. Per the germline V gene, CDR1 is MNHEY and CDR2 is SVGAGI. V lost 6 bases, J lost 1 base, and 9 bases lay in between. The CDR3 consists of 13 residues.

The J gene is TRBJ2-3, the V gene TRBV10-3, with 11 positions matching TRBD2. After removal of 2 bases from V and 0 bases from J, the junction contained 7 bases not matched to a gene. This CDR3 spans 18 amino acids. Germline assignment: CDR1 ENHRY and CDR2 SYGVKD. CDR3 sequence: CAISEGRTSGQSTDTQYF. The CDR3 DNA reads TGTGCCATCAGTGAGGGGCGGACTAGCGGGCAAAGCACAGATACGCAGTATTTT.

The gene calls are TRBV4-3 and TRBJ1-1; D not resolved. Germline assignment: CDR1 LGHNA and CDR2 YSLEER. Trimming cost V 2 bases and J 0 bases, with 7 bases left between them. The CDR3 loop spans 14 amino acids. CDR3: CASSQNPLNTEAFF. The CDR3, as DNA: TGCGCCAGCAGCCAAAATCCTTTGAACACTGAAGCTTTCTTT.

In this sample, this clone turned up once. The CDR3 loop is CASSQGNGTSSGSNEQYF. The CDR3 DNA follows: TGTGCCAGCAGCCAAGGGAACGGAACTAGTAGCGGGAGCAACGAGCAGTACTTC. The gene calls are TRBV3-1 (or the pseudogene TRBV3-2) and TRBJ2-7; 9 nucleotides match TRBD2. The ends lost 1 base at V and 5 bases at J; junction bases unmatched: 15. The CDR3 has 18 amino acids. Germline CDR1 LGHDT, CDR2 YNNKEL (reference sequence).

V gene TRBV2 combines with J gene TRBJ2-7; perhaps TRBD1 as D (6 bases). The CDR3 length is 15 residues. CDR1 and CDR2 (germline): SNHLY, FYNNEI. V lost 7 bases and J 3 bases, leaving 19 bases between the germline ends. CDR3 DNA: TGTGCCAGCATTTCGGTAGGGCAGGGGAACTACGAGCAGTACTTC. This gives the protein CASISVGQGNYEQYF.